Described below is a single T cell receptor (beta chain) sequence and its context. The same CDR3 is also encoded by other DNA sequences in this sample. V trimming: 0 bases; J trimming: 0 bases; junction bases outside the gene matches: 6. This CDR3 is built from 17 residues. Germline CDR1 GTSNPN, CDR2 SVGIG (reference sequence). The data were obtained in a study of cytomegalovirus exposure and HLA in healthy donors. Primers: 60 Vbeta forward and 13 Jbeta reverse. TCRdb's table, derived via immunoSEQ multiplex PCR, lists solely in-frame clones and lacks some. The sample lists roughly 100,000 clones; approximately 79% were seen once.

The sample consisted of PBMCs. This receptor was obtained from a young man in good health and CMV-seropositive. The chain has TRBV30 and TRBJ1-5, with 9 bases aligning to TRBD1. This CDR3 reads CAWSVPGQGSSNQPQHF. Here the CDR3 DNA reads TGTGCCTGGAGTGTACCGGGACAGGGCTCTAGCAATCAGCCCCAGCATTTT.